Below, one T cell receptor beta chain is given with its context. What it binds is not known. The read is 3 residues too short to cover the CDR3 end, so that end is filled in from the germline J gene. The sample comes from a study of T cells in women clearing cervical HPV infection. Whole-study context: Controls gave blood once infection was undetectable; cases at lesion identification.

Profiling relied on immunoSEQ multiplex PCR, and the TCRdb table lists in-frame clones only, not all of them. The sample table includes tens of thousands of clones. General study results and limits: Combining TCR richness with V gene abundances gave roughly 0.84 AUC. Cases carried less TRBV6-7 than controls: about 0.1% versus 0.15%. It is unknown whether associations predate infection; no effector/memory or HPV-specific sorting.

CDR3 length: 11 residues. V gene TRBV5-3 combines with J gene TRBJ1-4; the D gene is possibly TRBD1 (5 bases). TRBV5-3 is assigned to the ORF class and has an uncertain function. Source material: blood buffy coat. This receptor was taken from a woman aged 18 to 75 with a cervical HPV16 infection that either progressed to CIN3+ or cleared (not recorded which). The CDR3 DNA, read in part, is TGTGCCAGAAGCTTGCTGAGGGGA. It translates to CARSLLRG. The whole CDR3 protein reads CARSLLRGLFF.